The rows below give T cell receptor beta chains drawn from one sample of a study of regulatory T cells in long-lasting Graves disease. TCRdb recomputed calls from the multiplex PCR reads with MiXCR, one row per CDR3 protein. The data hold about 400,000 distinct CDR3 sequences, with 15% to 19% observed a single time. The sequencing here drew on peripheral blood mononuclear cells (PBMCs), taken at new diagnosis, from a patient treated with antithyroid drugs. These receptors came from a female donor with Graves disease. Each CDR3 is given with its conserved first and last residue. D genes are given only for firm matches. Clone size is shown for a subset of rows, as once, few, many or a class of expanded clone.

>TRBV11-2|TRBD1|TRBJ2-2|many
TGTGCCAGCGACAGGGGAAGTGACACCGGGGAGCTGTTTTTT
CASDRGSDTGELFF
>TRBV6-1|-|TRBJ1-1|many
TGTGCCAGCAAACGAACAGTTGGAGGGGACACTGAAGCTTTCTTT
CASKRTVGGDTEAFF
>TRBV7-9|-|TRBJ1-1|many
TGTGCCAGCAGCTTAGCCCGGGGTTCGAACACTGAAGCTTTCTTT
CASSLARGSNTEAFF
>TRBV12-3/TRBV12-4|TRBD1|TRBJ1-3|-
TGTGCCAGCAGTCCGACGAAGGGACAGGGGATTGACACCATATATTTT
CASSPTKGQGIDTIYF
>TRBV12-3/TRBV12-4|-|TRBJ2-3|many
TGTGCCAGCAGTTTATGGGCTAGGGGCGAAGATACGCAGTATTTT
CASSLWARGEDTQYF
>TRBV5-1|-|TRBJ2-1|many
TGCGCCAGCAGCTTGGCCGACGGGACCAGCATCGGGGATGAGCAGTTCTTC
CASSLADGTSIGDEQFF
>TRBV24-1|-|TRBJ2-7|many
TGTGCCACCAGTGATTCGGGGGGCAGCGACGAGCAGTACTTC
CATSDSGGSDEQYF
>TRBV7-9|-|TRBJ2-2|-
TGTGCCAGCAGCCCACAGCCCGGCGGGGAGCTGTTTTTT
CASSPQPGGELFF
>TRBV27|-|TRBJ1-1|many
TGTGCCAGCAGTCCAGATGGCTCTACCACTGAAGCTTTCTTT
CASSPDGSTTEAFF
>TRBV7-9|TRBD2|TRBJ2-5|-
TGTGCCAGCAGGGGGCGGGAGGGTTTGGAGACCCAGTACTTC
CASRGREGLETQYF
>TRBV3-1|-|TRBJ1-3|many
TGTGCCAGCAGCCAAGATACGGGCTCTGGAAACACCATATATTTT
CASSQDTGSGNTIYF
>TRBV7-9|-|TRBJ2-6|-
TGTGCCAGCAGCTCAACCGGGACGGACTCTGGGGCCAACGTCCTGACTTTC
CASSSTGTDSGANVLTF
>TRBV20-1|-|TRBJ2-7|-
TGCAGTGCTAGTGCCCGGGACCGAAGCTCCTACGAGCAGTACTTC
CSASARDRSSYEQYF
>TRBV10-3|-|TRBJ1-3|many
TGTGCCATCAGTCAAGGACTGACCACCATATATTTT
CAISQGLTTIYF